The T cell receptor (beta chain) described here comes from a study of cytomegalovirus exposure and HLA in healthy donors. The PCR was carried out with 60 Vbeta primers and 13 Jbeta primers. Assay used: immunoSEQ multiplex PCR; TCRdb lists only in-frame clones, some missing. Its listing shows approximately 100,000 clones. The V gene's germline CDR1 is SGHNT and CDR2 YENEEA. There are 14 residues in the CDR3. V lost 1 base to trimming and J lost 3 bases, with 9 bases between them. Study-wide findings and caveats: Analyzed later, association rates of TCRs varied across HLA loci, with DRB1 most and HLA-C fewest. Reportedly, TCR beta sequences accurately predicted HLA-A and HLA-B alleles in most subjects. One variant, a missense change in DCLRE1C, was linked in a later analysis to TCR beta V- and J-gene trimming. It was confirmed in vitro that a few of the CMV-associated chains were specific for CMV antigens.

A note on this clone: Its target is not known.

The source of this sequence is a man aged 50-60 years in good health and CMV-seronegative. Sequences were obtained from PBMCs. The V and J genes are TRBV11-3 and TRBJ1-1; D remains ambiguous. The CDR3 protein is CASSLGAVYTEAFF. CDR3 in DNA: TGTGCCAGCAGCTTAGGGGCAGTTTACACTGAAGCTTTCTTT.